Listed below are T cell receptor beta chains from one sample, sequenced in a study of T cells in Graves' hyperthyroidism and ophthalmopathy. Via MiXCR, TCRdb re-called the multiplex PCR reads, giving one row per CDR3 protein. The table includes around 300,000 distinct CDR3 sequences, roughly 13% detected once. The specimen was blood. These receptors were obtained from a young woman with Graves' hyperthyroidism that later progressed to Graves' ophthalmopathy. Both conserved end residues are part of each CDR3. A D gene is named only where the DNA matches it firmly. Size tells how often a clone was seen (once, few, many) or the class of an expanded clone, and some rows leave it out.

v_gene	abundance	d_gene	j_gene	CDR3aa	CDR3nt
TRBV29-1	NA	TRBD1	TRBJ1-2	CSVSRDRGAGGYTF	TGCAGCGTGAGCCGGGACAGGGGCGCAGGTGGCTACACCTTC
TRBV7-9	NA	TRBD1	TRBJ1-5	CASSSGQGAFQPQHF	TGTGCCAGCAGCTCCGGACAGGGGGCATTCCAGCCCCAGCATTTT
TRBV27	many	TRBD2	TRBJ2-1	CASREGAGGPFDEQFF	TGTGCCAGCAGGGAGGGAGCGGGAGGGCCTTTCGATGAGCAGTTCTTC
TRBV9	many	TRBD1	TRBJ2-3	CASSVRGRDTDTQYF	TGTGCCAGCAGCGTCAGGGGGCGGGACACAGATACGCAGTATTTT
TRBV20-1	many	NA	TRBJ2-3	CSARDGRGADTQYF	TGCAGTGCTAGAGATGGAAGGGGGGCAGATACGCAGTATTTT
TRBV11-3	many	NA	TRBJ2-1	CASSLSVNHEQFF	TGTGCCAGCAGCTTATCCGTAAATCATGAGCAGTTCTTC
TRBV6-1	many	NA	TRBJ2-3	CASSGTRRSTDTQYF	TGTGCCAGCAGTGGCACTCGGAGGAGCACAGATACGCAGTATTTT
TRBV28	many	NA	TRBJ1-1	CASSLTAGSLGYTEAFF	TGTGCCAGCAGCCTTACCGCCGGGTCCTTGGGGTACACTGAAGCTTTCTTT
TRBV10-3	NA	TRBD2	TRBJ2-7	CAIRPGLAGVEQYF	TGTGCCATCAGGCCAGGACTAGCGGGAGTCGAGCAGTACTTC
TRBV28	many	TRBD2	TRBJ2-3	CASSDGGGGDTQYF	TGTGCCAGCAGCGACGGGGGGGGGGGAGATACGCAGTATTTT
TRBV11-2	many	TRBD2	TRBJ2-6	CASRGLAGLPSGANVLTF	TGTGCCAGCAGGGGACTAGCGGGACTCCCTTCCGGGGCCAACGTCCTGACTTTC
TRBV7-2	NA	NA	TRBJ2-5	CASSQEGREETQYF	TGTGCCAGCAGCCAAGAAGGACGGGAAGAGACCCAGTACTTC
TRBV20-1	few	NA	TRBJ1-2	CSAREPGAGYTF	TGCAGTGCTAGGGAACCCGGGGCTGGCTACACCTTC
TRBV30	many	NA	TRBJ1-1	CAWDPRVNTEAFF	TGTGCCTGGGACCCAAGGGTGAACACTGAAGCTTTCTTT
TRBV6-1	many	NA	TRBJ1-5	CASKPRAQGQPQHF	TGTGCCAGCAAGCCCAGGGCCCAGGGTCAGCCCCAGCATTTT
TRBV5-6	many	NA	TRBJ1-5	CASSLRQSSNQPQHF	TGTGCCAGCAGCTTGAGGCAGTCCAGCAATCAGCCCCAGCATTTT
TRBV4-1	NA	TRBD1	TRBJ1-4	CASSHQKDRANEKLFF	TGCGCCAGCAGCCACCAAAAAGACAGGGCTAATGAAAAACTGTTTTTT
TRBV25-1	many	TRBD2	TRBJ2-7	CASSPRVAGGLAPEQYF	TGTGCCAGCAGTCCTAGAGTAGCGGGAGGACTTGCGCCCGAGCAGTACTTC
TRBV28	many	TRBD2	TRBJ2-2	CASSLGGSTGELFF	TGTGCCAGCAGTTTGGGCGGGAGTACCGGGGAGCTGTTTTTT
TRBV6-1	few	TRBD2	TRBJ2-7	CASRQNLAGGIEQYF	TGTGCCAGCAGGCAAAATCTAGCGGGAGGGATCGAGCAGTACTTC
TRBV11-2	many	NA	TRBJ2-2	CASSLGNRVVSTGELFF	TGTGCCAGCAGCTTAGGAAACAGGGTGGTTAGCACCGGGGAGCTGTTTTTT
TRBV27	few	TRBD1	TRBJ2-5	CASSLSGDWGQYHQETQYF	TGTGCCAGCAGTTTATCTGGGGATTGGGGACAGTATCACCAAGAGACCCAGTACTTC
TRBV30	NA	NA	TRBJ1-4	CAWSPGVKLFF	TGTGCCTGGAGCCCAGGGGTAAAACTGTTTTTT
TRBV2	many	NA	TRBJ1-1	CASSVQGANTEAFF	TGTGCCAGCAGTGTCCAAGGGGCGAACACTGAAGCTTTCTTT
TRBV27	few	NA	TRBJ1-2	CASTQSWGQGLYYTF	TGTGCCAGCACCCAAAGTTGGGGGCAGGGGCTATACTACACCTTC
TRBV19	NA	TRBD2	TRBJ2-1	CASGQAGAVSPFF	TGTGCCAGTGGCCAAGCGGGAGCGGTGTCGCCGTTCTTC
TRBV7-2	many	NA	TRBJ1-2	CASSLARYGYTF	TGTGCCAGCAGCTTAGCTCGGTATGGCTACACCTTC
TRBV9	NA	NA	TRBJ2-3	CASSVGGRDPPTDTQYF	TGTGCCAGCAGCGTAGGGGGGCGGGACCCTCCAACAGATACGCAGTATTTT
TRBV27	many	NA	TRBJ2-3	CATWGSFTDTQYF	TGTGCCACCTGGGGTTCTTTCACAGATACGCAGTATTTT
TRBV4-2	NA	TRBD2	TRBJ2-3	CASSQELAGTDTQYF	TGTGCCAGCAGCCAAGAACTAGCGGGAACAGATACGCAGTATTTT
TRBV5-1	many	TRBD2	TRBJ2-1	CASSLAWETSGPNQFF	TGCGCCAGCAGCTTGGCCTGGGAGACTAGCGGGCCGAATCAGTTCTTC
TRBV19	many	TRBD2	TRBJ2-1	CASSELAGDHNEQFF	TGTGCCAGTAGCGAGCTAGCGGGAGACCACAATGAGCAGTTCTTC
TRBV6-4	many	TRBD2	TRBJ2-3	CASSAVAGGTDTQYF	TGTGCCAGCAGTGCCGTAGCGGGAGGCACAGATACGCAGTATTTT
TRBV3-1	NA	TRBD1	TRBJ1-2	CASSQGTGDDTF	TGTGCCAGCAGCCAGGGGACAGGGGACGACACCTTC
TRBV6-2/TRBV6-3	many	TRBD1	TRBJ2-2	CASRRTGINTGELFF	TGTGCCAGCAGGAGGACAGGGATCAACACCGGGGAGCTGTTTTTT
TRBV15	many	NA	TRBJ2-1	CATRKPEQILYNEQFF	TGTGCCACCAGGAAGCCTGAGCAGATCCTCTACAATGAGCAGTTCTTC
TRBV24-1	many	NA	TRBJ1-6	CATSDPPWPGRVSPLHF	TGTGCCACCAGTGACCCCCCATGGCCCGGGCGTGTTTCACCCCTCCACTTT
TRBV19	NA	NA	TRBJ2-2	CASSIGAVMGGELFF	TGTGCCAGTAGTATCGGAGCAGTAATGGGCGGGGAGCTGTTTTTT
TRBV28	NA	NA	TRBJ2-5	CASSLYQGRSQETQYF	TGTGCCAGCAGTTTATACCAGGGGAGATCCCAAGAGACCCAGTACTTC
TRBV9	many	NA	TRBJ1-1	CASSVSSLGNTEAFF	TGTGCCAGCAGCGTATCGTCGCTAGGGAACACTGAAGCTTTCTTT
TRBV12-3/TRBV12-4	many	TRBD1	TRBJ1-1	CASSLEGSGGFMNTEAFF	TGTGCCAGCAGTTTAGAAGGGTCAGGGGGCTTCATGAACACTGAAGCTTTCTTT
TRBV20-1	many	TRBD2	TRBJ2-1	CSAQGLADYYIEQFF	TGCAGTGCCCAGGGACTAGCAGATTACTACATCGAGCAGTTCTTC
TRBV28	NA	NA	TRBJ2-7	CASSSLAASSYEQYF	TGTGCCAGCAGTTCACTTGCCGCGAGCTCCTACGAGCAGTACTTC
TRBV6-1	few	NA	TRBJ1-2	CASSVGGFGYTF	TGTGCCAGCAGCGTTGGAGGATTTGGCTACACCTTC
TRBV28	many	NA	TRBJ2-3	CASRPGGSTDTQYF	TGTGCCAGCAGACCCGGGGGAAGCACAGATACGCAGTATTTT
TRBV15	few	NA	TRBJ1-4	CATSRGSAGGEDEKLFF	TGTGCCACCAGCAGAGGATCAGCGGGGGGCGAGGATGAAAAACTGTTTTTT
TRBV20-1	many	NA	TRBJ1-1	CSARTTEAFF	TGCAGTGCTAGAACCACTGAAGCTTTCTTT
TRBV3-1	few	NA	TRBJ2-5	CASSQRTGRGETQYF	TGTGCCAGCAGCCAAAGAACGGGGCGCGGAGAGACCCAGTACTTC
TRBV6-2/TRBV6-3	many	NA	TRBJ2-1	CASLGRVGNYNEQFF	TGTGCCAGCCTGGGGCGCGTGGGGAATTACAATGAGCAGTTCTTC